This T cell receptor (beta chain) was documented in a study of vaccination and CD4 T cells after COVID-19. Study as a whole: Convalescent patients had positive nasal swab PCR results for SARS-CoV-2. Disease was mild in nine and severe in one. Convalescent participants consisted of six males and four females, two being Hispanic. Median time from second vaccine dose to sampling was roughly 72 days (14 to 241). Study-level findings and limits: Median SARS-CoV-2-reactive clonotype numbers rose nonsignificantly, roughly 21 to 38.

This clonotype was counted between two and nine times. The antigen remains unidentified. Noted treatment: approximately nine-day PBMC culture with coronavirus spike peptide pools or control peptides (ViraFEST assay). Oncomine TCR Beta short-read sequencing was applied to DNA from cultured CD4+ T cells. MiXCR, run by TCRdb on the PCR reads, gives a single entry per CDR3 protein. The repertoire holds about 16,000 distinct CDR3 sequences, with 50% as singletons. Sequencing input: CD4+ T cells from blood, cultured in vitro. This receptor was identified in a human donor who had recovered from COVID-19.

The chain's CDR3 is CASRRRQGGGYTF. CDR3 DNA sequence: TGTGCCAGCAGGCGGAGACAGGGAGGTGGCTACACCTTC. The chain is built from TRBV6-1 and TRBJ1-2; TRBD1 matches 7 bases. J gave up 7 bases and V 6 bases, and 8 bases lay outside the gene matches. The CDR3 totals 13 residues. In germline, CDR1 is MNHNS, CDR2 SASEGT.